These T cell receptor beta chains were read from a single sample in a study of CXCR3-negative and CXCR3-positive naive CD8 T cells. TCRdb derives one entry per CDR3 protein from the 5' RACE reads, leaving out DNA. In total, the table holds tens of thousands of distinct CDR3 sequences. Sequences were obtained from naive CXCR3+ CD8+ T cells from blood. These receptors were collected from a human donor in good health. Some clones in this sample may be carry-over from other donors' samples. CDR3s include the opening cysteine and the closing phenylalanine or tryptophan.

V,J,CDR3
TRBV12-3/TRBV12-4,TRBJ1-1,CASSLTGEAFF
TRBV5-1,TRBJ2-1,CASGGYGSYNEQFF
TRBV7-9,TRBJ1-5,CASSPPGQLTPQHF
TRBV7-9,TRBJ2-3,CASSPLAGIFTDTQYF
TRBV4-1,TRBJ2-7,CASSHPDRSYSYEQYF
TRBV5-1,TRBJ2-7,CASSYERGYEQYF
TRBV2,TRBJ2-1,CASRTDRGQTYNEQFF
TRBV29-1,TRBJ2-2,CSVEVIGELFF
TRBV11-3,TRBJ2-1,CAIELGLNNEQFF
TRBV12-3/TRBV12-4,TRBJ2-1,CASSPHSGTSDGEQFF
TRBV29-1,TRBJ2-7,CSVGTGVDEQYF
TRBV11-2,TRBJ2-5,CASSSLPQETQYF
TRBV12-3/TRBV12-4,TRBJ1-4,CASSFGNEKLFF
TRBV6-5,TRBJ2-7,CASSYSAGGSYEQYF
TRBV9,TRBJ1-6,CASSDRDRVYSPLHF
TRBV28,TRBJ2-3,CASSPGPGADTQYF
TRBV12-3/TRBV12-4,TRBJ2-5,CASSSPLGQFQETQYF
TRBV6-2/TRBV6-3,TRBJ2-7,CASSTLGEQYF
TRBV7-2,TRBJ2-1,CASSHPVTSGGASSYNEQFF
TRBV29-1,TRBJ2-7,CSGRGTNSYEQYF
TRBV7-6,TRBJ2-1,CASRGLGNEQFF
TRBV6-4,TRBJ2-3,CASSEAGGTDTQYF
TRBV10-3,TRBJ2-5,CAILGEGRGPETQYF
TRBV15,TRBJ2-1,CATSRERTGGLDEQFF
TRBV12-3/TRBV12-4,TRBJ1-3,CASSQQSSGNTIYF
TRBV11-3,TRBJ2-4,CASSHQQGKSKNIQYF
TRBV6-2/TRBV6-3,TRBJ1-5,CASSYEASGGLSNQPQHF
TRBV15,TRBJ2-5,CATTGLQETQYF
TRBV6-2/TRBV6-3,TRBJ2-1,CASSFSGADYDEQFF
TRBV7-2,TRBJ2-7,CASSLNVGPARYEQYF
TRBV27,TRBJ1-1,CASRDRGHGDTEAFF
TRBV12-3/TRBV12-4,TRBJ1-1,CASSFGSGNTEAFF
TRBV21-1,TRBJ1-5,CARGTGYQPQHF
TRBV5-1,TRBJ2-5,CASSSGQGAIETQYF
TRBV4-3,TRBJ2-1,CASSQDWYNEQFF
TRBV2,TRBJ2-5,CASSDLTSGGSHKTQYF
TRBV7-6,TRBJ2-7,CASSGATGSEQYF
TRBV10-3,TRBJ2-7,CATRPGQEFYEQYF
TRBV18,TRBJ2-5,CASSPDLGAQYF
TRBV20-1,TRBJ2-3,CSATKVGTSGGAWTDTQYF
TRBV5-1,TRBJ2-7,CASSLWGDHREQYF